These T cell receptor beta chains were read from a single sample in a study of CD8 T cells in ankylosing spondylitis. Each CDR3 protein is one row after TCRdb ran MiXCR on the 5' RACE reads. The data show more than 150,000 distinct CDR3 sequences, roughly 12% seen once. Sequences were obtained from blood, either unsorted or a sorted T cell fraction (not recorded which). Receptors were obtained from a male donor with ankylosing spondylitis or in good health (not recorded which). CDR3s include the opening cysteine and the closing phenylalanine or tryptophan. Fields, in order: V gene, J gene, D gene, clone size, CDR3 DNA, CDR3 protein. The D gene is left open where the match is weak. Size is omitted from some rows. Given values are once, few, many or a class for expanded clones.

TRBV11-2,TRBJ2-1,NA,NA,TGTGCCAGCAGCCGAATAGGTAGCGGAGGCTACAATGAGCAGTTCTTC,CASSRIGSGGYNEQFF
TRBV5-1,TRBJ1-1,TRBD1,few,TGCGCCAGCAGCCCCTGGACAGGGGGGGCTGAAGCTTTCTTT,CASSPWTGGAEAFF
TRBV19,TRBJ2-4,NA,few,TGTGCCAGGAAAGGCCCCGACTTGGGTCGAAACATTCAGTACTTC,CARKGPDLGRNIQYF
TRBV11-2,TRBJ2-1,NA,few,TGTGCCAGCAGCTTTTCCCCGGCAGAGCAGTTCTTC,CASSFSPAEQFF
TRBV18,TRBJ2-5,TRBD1,many,TGTGCCAGCTCACCCACCGGGACAGGGACGAAAGAGACCCAGTACTTC,CASSPTGTGTKETQYF
TRBV6-1,TRBJ2-7,NA,NA,TGTGCCAGCAGTGGCGGGACACCCTCCTACGAGCAGTACTTC,CASSGGTPSYEQYF
TRBV2,TRBJ2-5,TRBD2,few,TGTGCCAGCAAAGGCCGCGCGGGACTAGCAGAGACCCAGTACTTC,CASKGRAGLAETQYF
TRBV19,TRBJ2-4,TRBD1,NA,TGTGCCAGTAGTTACCGACAGGGCGAAGCCAAAAACATTCAGTACTTC,CASSYRQGEAKNIQYF
TRBV7-9,TRBJ1-1,NA,many,TGTGCCAGCAGTCAAAGATGGGAGGGGCGGAACACTGAAGCTTTCTTT,CASSQRWEGRNTEAFF
TRBV27,TRBJ2-7,NA,few,TGTGCCAGCAGTTCATCCCTAGGGGGGGTGGGGGAGCAGTACTTC,CASSSSLGGVGEQYF
TRBV7-2,TRBJ2-7,NA,NA,TGTGCCAGCAGCACCAGACAGCAAAGCTCCTACGAGCAGTACTTC,CASSTRQQSSYEQYF
TRBV27,TRBJ2-1,TRBD1,few,TGTGCCAGCAGTTTGACCCTCGGGACAGGGGTGAGTGAGCAGTTCTTC,CASSLTLGTGVSEQFF
TRBV20-1,TRBJ2-3,TRBD2,few,TGCAGTGCTAGAGATGGGGAAGCGGGGTTTCCAGATACGCAGTATTTT,CSARDGEAGFPDTQYF
TRBV29-1,TRBJ1-3,NA,few,TGCAGCGTTGAAGGTCCTGGAAACACCATATATTTT,CSVEGPGNTIYF
TRBV15,TRBJ1-1,NA,few,TGTGCCACCAGCAGAGCAGGGGCGGGCACTGAAGCTTTCTTT,CATSRAGAGTEAFF
TRBV24-1,TRBJ2-1,NA,many,TGTGCCACCACCCCTCCATATACAAATGAGCAGTTCTTC,CATTPPYTNEQFF
TRBV3-1,TRBJ1-1,NA,few,TGTGCCAGCAGCCCACTTTCGGGCTCCCTGAATACTGAAGCTTTCTTT,CASSPLSGSLNTEAFF
TRBV19,TRBJ2-5,NA,few,TGTGCCAGTAGTATTACAGATTTTTACCAAGAGACCCAGTACTTC,CASSITDFYQETQYF
TRBV7-9,TRBJ2-5,NA,many,TGTGCCAGCAGCTTAGAAGCCGGGCTCGCGGGACAAGAGACCCAGTACTTC,CASSLEAGLAGQETQYF
TRBV27,TRBJ1-2,NA,few,TGTGCCAGCAGCCCACGTGGGGGAGCAGAAGGCTACACCTTC,CASSPRGGAEGYTF
TRBV29-1,TRBJ2-1,TRBD2,few,TGCAGCGCCCGGCGGGGGGACTACAATGAGCAGTTCTTC,CSARRGDYNEQFF
TRBV5-1,TRBJ2-2,TRBD1,NA,TGCGCCAGCAGCTTGTACAGGGGGGATGCCGGGGAGCTGTTTTTT,CASSLYRGDAGELFF
TRBV12-3/TRBV12-4,TRBJ2-1,TRBD2,few,TGTGCCAGCAGCGGCGACCCGAGACTAGCGGGAGTAGGGAGTGAGCAGTTCTTC,CASSGDPRLAGVGSEQFF
TRBV7-9,TRBJ2-3,TRBD2,few,TGTGCCAGCAGCTCTCCCGGGAGGGGTACGCAGTATTTT,CASSSPGRGTQYF
TRBV11-2,TRBJ2-1,TRBD2,NA,TGTGCCAGCAGCTCCCCACTAGCGGGGGGGCGTACCTACAATGAGCAGTTCTTC,CASSSPLAGGRTYNEQFF
TRBV4-1,TRBJ1-2,TRBD1,NA,TGCGCCAGCAGCTGGGACAGGGGCACCTATGGCTACACCTTC,CASSWDRGTYGYTF
TRBV29-1,TRBJ2-5,NA,few,TGCAGCGTTGAAGGGAACAGGGCGACCGAGGGGACCCAGTACTTC,CSVEGNRATEGTQYF
TRBV29-1,TRBJ2-1,NA,NA,TGCAGCGTCGTAGTTGGGTTTTTGAATGAGCAGTTCTTC,CSVVVGFLNEQFF
TRBV6-1,TRBJ1-5,NA,once,TGTGCCAGCAGGGACAGTCATAGCAATCAGCCCCAGCATTTT,CASRDSHSNQPQHF
TRBV25-1,TRBJ2-2,NA,many,TGTGCCAGCAGTGGAGAGCCGGGGGTGGACACCGGGGAGCTGTTTTTT,CASSGEPGVDTGELFF
TRBV7-9,TRBJ2-5,NA,many,TGTGCCAGCAGCTTCTCCCTCGGGGAGACCCAGTACTTC,CASSFSLGETQYF
TRBV27,TRBJ2-1,NA,few,TGTGCCAGCAGTGTCGGGGGGCCCCCCTACAATGAGCAGTTCTTC,CASSVGGPPYNEQFF
TRBV5-1,TRBJ1-1,TRBD1,few,TGCGCCAGCAGCGTGGACAGGGGGCCGACTGAAGCTTTCTTT,CASSVDRGPTEAFF
TRBV20-1,TRBJ2-7,NA,NA,TGCAGTGCTAGAACAGGCCTTTCCTACGAGCAGTACTTC,CSARTGLSYEQYF
TRBV29-1,TRBJ2-5,NA,NA,TGCAGCGTTGAAGCGGCAGGGGCCTGGAGAGGGACCCAGTACTTC,CSVEAAGAWRGTQYF
TRBV20-1,TRBJ2-7,NA,many,TGCAGTGCTAGAGATCCGGGCGGGTATTACGAGCAGTACTTC,CSARDPGGYYEQYF
TRBV3-1,TRBJ2-5,TRBD2,many,TGTGCCAGCAGCTTCAAACTAGCGGGATACAAAGAGACCCAGTACTTC,CASSFKLAGYKETQYF
TRBV27,TRBJ2-1,NA,few,TGTGCCAGCAGTTACGGGGACCCTTACAATGAGCAGTTCTTC,CASSYGDPYNEQFF
TRBV5-1,TRBJ2-7,TRBD2,many,TGCGCCAGCAGCCTGCCGACTAGCGGGAGCTCCTACGAGCAGTACTTC,CASSLPTSGSSYEQYF
TRBV3-1,TRBJ2-5,TRBD1,NA,TGTGCCTGCTGCCAGTTCTCCTCAGGGGGAGAGACCCAGTACTTC,CACCQFSSGGETQYF
TRBV11-2,TRBJ1-2,NA,many,TGTGCCAGCAGCTTAGTATCCGACGCGCACTATGGCTACACCTTC,CASSLVSDAHYGYTF
TRBV4-1,TRBJ1-1,NA,NA,TGCGCCAGCAGCTGGCGCACTGAGGGAAACACTGAAGCTTTCTTT,CASSWRTEGNTEAFF
TRBV7-9,TRBJ2-3,NA,many,TGTGCCAGCAGCTCTCTCATGAGGAGCGGCAGTACAGATACGCAGTATTTT,CASSSLMRSGSTDTQYF
TRBV7-9,TRBJ1-1,NA,few,TGTGCCAGCAGCTTATGGCCCACTGAAGCTTTCTTT,CASSLWPTEAFF
TRBV2,TRBJ2-7,NA,NA,TGTGCCAGCAGTCGGATGGGACTTATATACGAGCAGTACTTC,CASSRMGLIYEQYF
TRBV7-9,TRBJ2-2,NA,few,TGTGCCAGCAGCCCCTCGTACGGTGCGAACACCGGGGAGCTGTTTTTT,CASSPSYGANTGELFF
TRBV20-1,TRBJ2-6,TRBD1,few,TGCAGTGACAGGGGGCCTGGGGCCAACGTCCTGACTTTC,CSDRGPGANVLTF
TRBV20-1,TRBJ2-1,NA,few,TGCAGTGCTAGAGATCTGCGCGGACCGAACAATGAGCAGTTCTTC,CSARDLRGPNNEQFF